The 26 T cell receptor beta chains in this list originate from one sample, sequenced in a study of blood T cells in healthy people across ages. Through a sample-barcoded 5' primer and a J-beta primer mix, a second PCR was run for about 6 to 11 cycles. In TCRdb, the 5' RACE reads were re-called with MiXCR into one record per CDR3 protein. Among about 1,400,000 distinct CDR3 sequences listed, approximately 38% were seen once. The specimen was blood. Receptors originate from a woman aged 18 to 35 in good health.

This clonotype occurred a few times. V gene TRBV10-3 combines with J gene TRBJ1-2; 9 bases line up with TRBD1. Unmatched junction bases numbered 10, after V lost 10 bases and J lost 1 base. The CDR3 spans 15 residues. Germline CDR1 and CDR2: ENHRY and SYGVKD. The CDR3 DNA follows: TGTGCCACAATCGGACAGGGGATGTTTAACTATGGCTACACCTTC. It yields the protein CATIGQGMFNYGYTF.

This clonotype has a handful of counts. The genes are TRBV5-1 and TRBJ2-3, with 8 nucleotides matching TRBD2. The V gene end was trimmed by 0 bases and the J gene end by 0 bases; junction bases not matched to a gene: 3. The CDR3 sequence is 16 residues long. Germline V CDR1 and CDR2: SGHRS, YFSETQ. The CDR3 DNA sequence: TGCGCCAGCAGCTTGGGAGTAGCGGGGAGCACAGATACGCAGTATTTT. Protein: CASSLGVAGSTDTQYF.

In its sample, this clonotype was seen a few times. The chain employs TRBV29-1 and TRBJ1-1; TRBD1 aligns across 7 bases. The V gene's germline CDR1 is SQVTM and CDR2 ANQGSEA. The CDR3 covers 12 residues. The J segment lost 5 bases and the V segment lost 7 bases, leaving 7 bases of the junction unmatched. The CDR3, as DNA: TGCAGCGCCCAGGGGGGAGAGACTGAAGCTTTCTTT. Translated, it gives CSAQGGETEAFF.

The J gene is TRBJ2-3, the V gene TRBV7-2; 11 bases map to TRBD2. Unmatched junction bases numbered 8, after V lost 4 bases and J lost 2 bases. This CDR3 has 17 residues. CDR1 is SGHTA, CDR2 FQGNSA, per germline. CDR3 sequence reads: CASSSPSTSGVTDTQYF. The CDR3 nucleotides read TGTGCCAGCAGCTCTCCCTCGACTAGCGGGGTCACAGATACGCAGTATTTT.

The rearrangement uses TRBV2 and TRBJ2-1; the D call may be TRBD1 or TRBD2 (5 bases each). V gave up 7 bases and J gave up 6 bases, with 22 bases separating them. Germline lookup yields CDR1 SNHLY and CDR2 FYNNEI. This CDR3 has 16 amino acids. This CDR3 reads CASKDPLGPPLNEQFF. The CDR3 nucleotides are TGTGCCAGCAAGGATCCCCTGGGACCTCCCCTCAATGAGCAGTTCTTC.

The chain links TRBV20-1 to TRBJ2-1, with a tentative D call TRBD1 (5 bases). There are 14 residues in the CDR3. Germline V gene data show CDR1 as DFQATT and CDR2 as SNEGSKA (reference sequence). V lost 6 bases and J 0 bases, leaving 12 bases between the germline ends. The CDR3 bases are TGCAGTGCAACTGACAGAAGCTCCTACAATGAGCAGTTCTTC. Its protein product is CSATDRSSYNEQFF.

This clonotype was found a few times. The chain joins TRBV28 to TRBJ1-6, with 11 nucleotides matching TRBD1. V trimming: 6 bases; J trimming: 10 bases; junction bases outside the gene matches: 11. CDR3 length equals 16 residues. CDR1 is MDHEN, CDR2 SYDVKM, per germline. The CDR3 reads CASSSGDRGMNSPLHF. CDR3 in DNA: TGTGCCAGCAGCTCGGGGGACAGGGGGATGAACTCACCCCTCCACTTT.

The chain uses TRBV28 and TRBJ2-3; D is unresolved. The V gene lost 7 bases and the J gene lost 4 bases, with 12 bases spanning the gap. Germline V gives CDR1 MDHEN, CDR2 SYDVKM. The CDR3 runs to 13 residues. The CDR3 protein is CASISSWADTQYF. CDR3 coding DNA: TGTGCCAGCATAAGCTCTTGGGCAGATACGCAGTATTTT.

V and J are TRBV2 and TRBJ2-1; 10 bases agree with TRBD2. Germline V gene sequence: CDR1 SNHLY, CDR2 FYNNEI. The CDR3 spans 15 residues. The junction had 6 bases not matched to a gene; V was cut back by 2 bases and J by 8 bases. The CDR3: CASSERSSGSYEQFF. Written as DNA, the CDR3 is TGTGCCAGCAGTGAACGGTCTAGCGGGAGCTATGAGCAGTTCTTC.

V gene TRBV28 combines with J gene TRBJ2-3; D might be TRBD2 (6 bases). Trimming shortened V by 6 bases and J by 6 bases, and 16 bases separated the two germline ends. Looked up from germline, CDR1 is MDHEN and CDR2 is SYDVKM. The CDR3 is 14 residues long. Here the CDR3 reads CASSRTPSVDTQYF. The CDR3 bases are TGTGCCAGCAGCAGAACGCCTAGCGTCGATACGCAGTATTTT.

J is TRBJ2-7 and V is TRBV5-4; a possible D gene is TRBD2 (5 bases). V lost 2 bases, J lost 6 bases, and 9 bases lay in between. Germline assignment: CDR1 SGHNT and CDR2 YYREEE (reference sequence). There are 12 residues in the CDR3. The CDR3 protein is CASSLPEGEQYF. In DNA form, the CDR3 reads TGTGCCAGCAGCTTACCCGAGGGCGAGCAGTACTTC.

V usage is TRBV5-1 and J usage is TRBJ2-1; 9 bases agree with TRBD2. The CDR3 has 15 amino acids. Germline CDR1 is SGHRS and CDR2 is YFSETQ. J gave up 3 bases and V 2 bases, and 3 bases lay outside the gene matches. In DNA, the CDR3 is TGCGCCAGCAGCTTTCAGCGGGGGGTCTACAATGAGCAGTTCTTC. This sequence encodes CASSFQRGVYNEQFF.

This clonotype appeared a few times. The CDR3 region has the DNA TGTGCCAGCAGCGGGAGTCTAGCTAGTACTCAAGAGACCCAGTACTTC. Protein: CASSGSLASTQETQYF. The chain carries TRBV7-6 and TRBJ2-5, with a tentative D call TRBD2 (5 bases). This CDR3 region has 16 residues. Germline-derived CDR1 and CDR2 are SGHVS and FNYEAQ. V lost 5 bases and J lost 2, with 18 bases in between.

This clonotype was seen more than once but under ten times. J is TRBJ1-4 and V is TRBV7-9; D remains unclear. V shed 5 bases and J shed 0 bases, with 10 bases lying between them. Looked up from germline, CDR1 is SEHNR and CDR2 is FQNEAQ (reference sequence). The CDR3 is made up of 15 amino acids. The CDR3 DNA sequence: TGTGCCAGCAGCCCGGGAGTTGCAACTAATGAAAAACTGTTTTTT. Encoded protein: CASSPGVATNEKLFF.

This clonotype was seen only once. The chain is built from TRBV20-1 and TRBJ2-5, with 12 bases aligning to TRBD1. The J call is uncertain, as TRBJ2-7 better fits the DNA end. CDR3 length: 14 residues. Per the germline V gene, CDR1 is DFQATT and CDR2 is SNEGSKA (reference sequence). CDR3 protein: CSATPGQGANEQYF. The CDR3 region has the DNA TGCAGTGCTACTCCGGGACAGGGGGCCAACGAGCAGTACTTC.

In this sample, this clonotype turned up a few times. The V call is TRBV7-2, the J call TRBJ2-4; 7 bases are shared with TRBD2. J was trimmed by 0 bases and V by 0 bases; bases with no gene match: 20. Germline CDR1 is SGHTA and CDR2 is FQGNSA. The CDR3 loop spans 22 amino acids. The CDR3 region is CASSLALSRVAGEEGAKNIQYF. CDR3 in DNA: TGTGCCAGCAGCTTAGCCCTATCTCGAGTAGCGGGCGAGGAAGGAGCCAAAAACATTCAGTACTTC.

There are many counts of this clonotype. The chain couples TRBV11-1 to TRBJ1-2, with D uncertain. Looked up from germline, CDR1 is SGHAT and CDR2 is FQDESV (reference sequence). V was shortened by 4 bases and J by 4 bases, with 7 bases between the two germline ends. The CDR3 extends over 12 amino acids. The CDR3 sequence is CASSSDGYGYTF. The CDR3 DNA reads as TGTGCCAGCAGCTCGGACGGCTATGGCTACACCTTC.

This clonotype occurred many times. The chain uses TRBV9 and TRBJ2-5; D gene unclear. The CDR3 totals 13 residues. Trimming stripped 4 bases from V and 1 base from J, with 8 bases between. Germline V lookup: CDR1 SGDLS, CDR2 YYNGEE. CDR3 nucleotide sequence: TGTGCCAGCAGCCCCTCGAGCCAAGAGACCCAGTACTTC. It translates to CASSPSSQETQYF.

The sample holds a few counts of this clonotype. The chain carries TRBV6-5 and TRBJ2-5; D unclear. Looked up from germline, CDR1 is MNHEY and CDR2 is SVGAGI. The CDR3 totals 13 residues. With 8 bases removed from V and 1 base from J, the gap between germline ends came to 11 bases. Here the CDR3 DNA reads TGTGCCAGCGGTGGCTCCCGCCAAGAGACCCAGTACTTC. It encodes CASGGSRQETQYF.

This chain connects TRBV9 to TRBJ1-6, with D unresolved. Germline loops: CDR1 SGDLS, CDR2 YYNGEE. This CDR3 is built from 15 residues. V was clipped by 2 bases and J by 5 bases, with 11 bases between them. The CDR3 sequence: CASSVYTSDNSPLHF. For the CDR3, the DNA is TGTGCCAGCAGCGTTTACACATCCGATAATTCACCCCTCCACTTT.

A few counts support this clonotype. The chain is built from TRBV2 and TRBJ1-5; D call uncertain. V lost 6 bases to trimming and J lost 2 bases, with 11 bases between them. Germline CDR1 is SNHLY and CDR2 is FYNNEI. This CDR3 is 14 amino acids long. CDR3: CASREEGGNQPQHF. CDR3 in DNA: TGTGCCAGCAGGGAGGAGGGCGGCAATCAGCCCCAGCATTTT.

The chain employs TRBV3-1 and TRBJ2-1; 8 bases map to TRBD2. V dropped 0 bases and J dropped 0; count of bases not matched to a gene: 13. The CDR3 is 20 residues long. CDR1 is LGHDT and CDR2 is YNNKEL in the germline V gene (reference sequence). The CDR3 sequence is CASSQEMGLAGFSSYNEQFF. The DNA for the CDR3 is TGTGCCAGCAGCCAAGAAATGGGCCTAGCGGGCTTTAGCTCCTACAATGAGCAGTTCTTC.

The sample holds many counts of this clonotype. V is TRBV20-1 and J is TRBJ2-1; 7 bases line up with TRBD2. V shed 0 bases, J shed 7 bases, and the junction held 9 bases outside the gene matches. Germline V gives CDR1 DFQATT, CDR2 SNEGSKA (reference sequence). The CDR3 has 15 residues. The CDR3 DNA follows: TGCAGTGCTAGAGATGGGAGGGAGGTCGTTAATGAGCAGTTCTTC. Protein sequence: CSARDGREVVNEQFF.

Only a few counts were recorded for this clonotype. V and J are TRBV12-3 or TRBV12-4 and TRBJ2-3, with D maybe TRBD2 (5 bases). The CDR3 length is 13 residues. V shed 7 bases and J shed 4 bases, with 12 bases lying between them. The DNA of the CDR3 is TGTGCCAGCACGAAATCCGGGGCAGATACGCAGTATTTT. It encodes CASTKSGADTQYF.

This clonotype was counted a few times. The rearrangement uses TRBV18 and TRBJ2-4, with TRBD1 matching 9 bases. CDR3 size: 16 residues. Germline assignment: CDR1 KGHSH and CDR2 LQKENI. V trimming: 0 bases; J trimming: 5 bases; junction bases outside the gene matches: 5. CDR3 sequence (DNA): TGTGCCAGCTCACCACCGGACAGGGGAGGCGAAAACATTCAGTACTTC. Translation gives CASSPPDRGGENIQYF.

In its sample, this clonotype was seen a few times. The CDR3 coding sequence is TGTGCCAGCAGTTACTCGGGACAGGGGTTCTACGAGCAGTACTTC. Translated: CASSYSGQGFYEQYF. The V call is TRBV6-2 or TRBV6-3, the J call TRBJ2-7; TRBD1 matches at 10 bases. V trimming: 0 bases; J trimming: 3 bases; junction bases outside the gene matches: 2. Per germline, CDR1 MNHEY and CDR2 SVGEGT. This CDR3 is built from 15 residues.